This T cell receptor beta chain stems from a study of PD-1 blockade in mismatch repair-deficient tumors. As for the study in general: Patients had approximately 11 mismatch repair-deficient cancer types, all previously treated and progressing. Study observations and caveats: After pembrolizumab, tumor-resident clones rose rapidly, then generally contracted before radiologic responses.

Some clones are missing from TCRdb's copy, which holds only in-frame ones; the method was immunoSEQ multiplex PCR. This sample has 130,000 or so clones, with roughly 86% found just once. CDR1 MNHEY and CDR2 SVGAGI come from the germline V gene. Trimming took 0 bases from V and 3 from J; bases not matched to a gene: 2. The CDR3 has 15 amino acids. About this clone itself: Its cognate antigen is unknown.

This clonotype was obtained from an adult with mismatch repair-deficient cancer. The chain uses TRBV6-5 and TRBJ2-1; 7 bases are shared with TRBD2. The sample was peripheral blood, taken 44 weeks after starting pembrolizumab. This chain's CDR3 is CASSYSGGDYNEQFF. CDR3 in DNA: TGTGCCAGCAGTTACTCGGGAGGGGACTACAATGAGCAGTTCTTC.